This T cell receptor (beta chain) appears in the sequencing data of a study of T-cell reconstitution after alpha-beta-depleted transplantation in children. The authors prepared the TCRbeta library with unique molecular identifiers. TCRdb re-called the PCR reads with MiXCR, one entry per CDR3 protein. The profile shows roughly 170,000 distinct CDR3 sequences, over 5.5% of them singletons. This clonotype was counted ten times or more. The receptor comes from a human donor who donated a stem cell graft to a child with Wiskott-Aldrich syndrome. Material: PBMCs from the stem cell graft donor, obtained from the stem cell graft.

Here the CDR3 DNA reads TGTGCCAGCAGTACCCGGGACCCGAACACTGAAGCTTTCTTT. Its protein product is CASSTRDPNTEAFF. The chain employs TRBV6-1 and TRBJ1-1; perhaps TRBD1 as D (5 bases). The ends were cut back, 5 bases at V and 1 base at J, with 11 bases in the middle. The CDR3 covers 14 residues. Germline V CDR1 and CDR2: MNHNS, SASEGT.